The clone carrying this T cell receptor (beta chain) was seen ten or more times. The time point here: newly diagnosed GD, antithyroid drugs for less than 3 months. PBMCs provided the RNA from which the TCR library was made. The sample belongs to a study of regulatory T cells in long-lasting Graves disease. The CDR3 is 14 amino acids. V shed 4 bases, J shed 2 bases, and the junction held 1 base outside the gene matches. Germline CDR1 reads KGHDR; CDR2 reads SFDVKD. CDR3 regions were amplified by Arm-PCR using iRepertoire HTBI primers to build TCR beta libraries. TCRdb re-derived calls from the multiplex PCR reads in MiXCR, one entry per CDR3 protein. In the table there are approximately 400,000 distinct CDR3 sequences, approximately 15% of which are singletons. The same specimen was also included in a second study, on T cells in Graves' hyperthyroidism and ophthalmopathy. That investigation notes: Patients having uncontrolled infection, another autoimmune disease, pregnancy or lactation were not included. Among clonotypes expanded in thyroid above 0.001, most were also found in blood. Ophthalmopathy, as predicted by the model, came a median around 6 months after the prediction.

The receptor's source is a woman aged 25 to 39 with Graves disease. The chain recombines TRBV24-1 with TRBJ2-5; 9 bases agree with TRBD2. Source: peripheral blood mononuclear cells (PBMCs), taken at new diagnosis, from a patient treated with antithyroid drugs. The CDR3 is CATSETSGQETQYF. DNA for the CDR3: TGTGCCACCAGTGAGACTAGCGGACAAGAGACCCAGTACTTC.